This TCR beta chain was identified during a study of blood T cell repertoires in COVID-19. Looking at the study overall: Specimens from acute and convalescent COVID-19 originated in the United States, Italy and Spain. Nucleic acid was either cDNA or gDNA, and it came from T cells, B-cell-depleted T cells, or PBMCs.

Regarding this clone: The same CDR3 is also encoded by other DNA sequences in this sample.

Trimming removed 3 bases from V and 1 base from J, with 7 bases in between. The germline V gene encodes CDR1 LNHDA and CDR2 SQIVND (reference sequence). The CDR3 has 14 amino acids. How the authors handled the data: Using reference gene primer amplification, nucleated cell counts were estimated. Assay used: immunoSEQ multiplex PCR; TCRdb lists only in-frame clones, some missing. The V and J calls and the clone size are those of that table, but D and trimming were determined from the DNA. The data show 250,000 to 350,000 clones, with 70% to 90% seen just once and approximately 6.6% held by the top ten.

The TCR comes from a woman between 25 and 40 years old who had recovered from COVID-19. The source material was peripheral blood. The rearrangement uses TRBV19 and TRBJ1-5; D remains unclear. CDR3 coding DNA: TGTGCCAGTAGTATCCGGAGGAGCAATCAGCCCCAGCATTTT. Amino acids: CASSIRRSNQPQHF.